This passage covers 18 T cell receptor beta chains from one sample sequenced in a study of long-term antiretroviral therapy in people with HIV. Assay version v3.0 of immunoSEQ was used, and it was run at survey level. Clones were read by immunoSEQ multiplex PCR, and TCRdb kept only the in-frame ones, dropping some. The sample holds 20,000 to 30,000 clones; roughly 88% are singletons and the top ten take roughly 2.4%. Sequenced here: unsorted PBMCs, sampled 3 years after starting antiretroviral therapy. These TCRs come from a man aged 50-59 years with HIV.

The chain joins TRBV9 to TRBJ2-7; D call uncertain. The CDR3 is 14 amino acids. Germline CDR1 and CDR2: SGDLS and YYNGEE. Trimming shortened V by 1 base and J by 3 bases, and 11 bases separated the two germline ends. The CDR3 sequence is CASSVSAQIYEQYF. CDR3 in DNA: TGTGCCAGCAGCGTAAGTGCTCAGATCTACGAGCAGTACTTC.

The chain joins TRBV13 to TRBJ2-5; 10 bases map to TRBD2. The CDR3 is 16 residues long. After removal of 4 bases from V and 1 base from J, the junction contained 6 bases not matched to a gene. Germline V CDR1 and CDR2: PRHDT, FYEKMQ (reference sequence). CDR3 nucleotide sequence: TGTGCCAGCAGCTCCTGGACTAGCGGTCCCCAAGAGACCCAGTACTTC. It is translated as CASSSWTSGPQETQYF.

The V and J genes are TRBV2 and TRBJ1-1; no clear D. CDR3 size: 11 residues. Germline CDR1 and CDR2: SNHLY and FYNNEI. The V end was cut by 7 bases, the J end by 0 bases, with 3 bases between. DNA of the CDR3: TGTGCCAGCAACATGAACACTGAAGCTTTCTTT. Translation gives CASNMNTEAFF.

The V gene is TRBV7-8, the J gene TRBJ2-5; D possibly corresponds to TRBD1 (6 bases). Trimming removed 0 bases from V and 1 base from J, with 9 bases in between. CDR1 is SGHVS, CDR2 FQNEAQ, per germline. The CDR3 consists of 15 residues. This chain's CDR3 is CASSLAGTPQETQYF. Written as DNA, the CDR3 is TGTGCCAGCAGCTTAGCTGGGACACCCCAAGAGACCCAGTACTTC.

The CDR3 region is CASSPLALGQGQLWNIQYF. In DNA form, the CDR3 reads TGTGCCAGCTCACCACTAGCTTTGGGACAGGGACAATTATGGAACATTCAGTACTTC. The chain uses TRBV18 and TRBJ2-4, with TRBD1 identical over 9 bases. CDR3 length equals 19 residues. With V trimmed by 1 base and J by 7 bases, 17 bases remained unmatched. Germline CDR1 reads KGHSH; CDR2 reads LQKENI.

The rearrangement uses TRBV6-5 and TRBJ2-7, with a weak D call TRBD2 (6 bases). Trimming pared 6 bases from V and 3 bases from J, leaving 15 bases between. CDR1 and CDR2 from the germline V gene are MNHEY and SVGAGI. This CDR3 spans 14 amino acids. DNA of the CDR3: TGTGCCAGCAGACTAGCCTTTGCAGGCTACGAGCAGTACTTC. Translating it yields CASRLAFAGYEQYF.

By sample fraction, this clone is medium-sized. Here the CDR3 reads CASESRSSTDTQYF. DNA of the CDR3: TGTGCCAGCGAGAGCCGGTCTAGCACAGATACGCAGTATTTT. The chain recombines TRBV11-3 with TRBJ2-3, with D unresolved. The germline gives CDR1 SGHNT, CDR2 YENEEA. The length of the CDR3 is 14 residues. V lost 8 bases to trimming and J lost 0 bases, with 12 bases between them.

DNA of the CDR3: TGTGCCAGCTCACCAGACACCTCCATCAGTACCTACGAGCAGTACTTC. This translates into CASSPDTSISTYEQYF. The chain recombines TRBV18 with TRBJ2-7; D unresolved. Trimming took off 2 bases at V and 2 bases at J, with 16 bases between the two ends. This CDR3 comprises 16 residues. Germline V lookup: CDR1 KGHSH, CDR2 LQKENI.

The chain recombines TRBV11-2 with TRBJ1-2, with D uncertain. The germline V gene has CDR1 SGHAT and CDR2 FQNNGV. The CDR3 extends over 13 amino acids. V lost 1 base, J lost 5 bases, and 8 bases lay in between. DNA of the CDR3: TGTGCCAGCAGCTTAGGGGTGGGGTATGGCTACACCTTC. This encodes CASSLGVGYGYTF.

This clone has just a few counts. This chain uses TRBV7-8 with TRBJ1-1, with 8 bases fitting TRBD1. This CDR3 contains 12 residues. After removal of 5 bases from V and 7 bases from J, the junction contained 3 bases not matched to a gene. The germline V gene has CDR1 SGHVS and CDR2 FQNEAQ. In DNA form, the CDR3 reads TGTGCCAGCAGCGCGGACAGGGATGAAGCTTTCTTT. It translates to CASSADRDEAFF.

V gene TRBV20-1 combines with J gene TRBJ2-4; D tentatively reads TRBD1 or TRBD2 (5 bases each). The CDR3 consists of 11 residues. Germline assignment: CDR1 DFQATT and CDR2 SNEGSKA (reference sequence). Deletions cut 7 bases from V and 14 bases from J, with 18 bases between. In nucleotides, the CDR3 is TGCAGTGGTAGCCCCCTGGGACGGGAGTACTTC. As protein: CSGSPLGREYF.

The sample holds one count of this clone. The chain uses TRBV2 and TRBJ2-1, with a possible D match to TRBD2 (5 bases). This CDR3 contains 15 residues. CDR1 and CDR2 (germline): SNHLY, FYNNEI. Trimming stripped 3 bases from V and 2 bases from J, with 11 bases between. CDR3 loop: CASSERWRAYNEQFF. The CDR3 DNA sequence: TGTGCCAGCAGTGAGAGGTGGCGGGCCTACAATGAGCAGTTCTTC. The full variable domain, in which reference TRBV2 and TRBJ2-1 provide the parts outside the CDR3, is EPEVTQTPSHQVTQMGQEVILRCVPISNHLYFYWYRQILGQKVEFLVSFYNNEISEKSEIFDDQFSVERPDGSNFTLKIRSTKLEDSAMYFCASSERWRAYNEQFFGPGTRLTVL.

The gene calls are TRBV18 and TRBJ2-2, with no clear D. Germline V gene data show CDR1 as KGHSH and CDR2 as LQKENI. CDR3 length equals 13 residues. V dropped 2 bases and J dropped 5 bases, with 6 bases sitting between them. The CDR3 here is CASSPSATGELFF. DNA of the CDR3: TGTGCCAGCTCACCAAGCGCGACCGGGGAGCTGTTTTTT.

This clone was recorded only once. V and J are TRBV10-3 and TRBJ1-5; D unclear. CDR3 length: 12 residues. Trimming shortened V by 10 bases and J by 2 bases, and 9 bases separated the two germline ends. Germline lookup yields CDR1 ENHRY and CDR2 SYGVKD. DNA of the CDR3: TGTGCCACCTCCGCGGGCAATCAGCCCCAGCATTTT. This sequence encodes CATSAGNQPQHF.

The rearrangement uses TRBV5-6 and TRBJ1-6, with D uncertain. From germline, CDR1 is SGHDT and CDR2 YYEEEE. V dropped 5 bases and J dropped 7 bases, with 10 bases sitting between them. This CDR3 spans 13 amino acids. The CDR3 sequence: CASREGVNSPLHF. The CDR3 DNA follows: TGTGCCAGCAGGGAGGGCGTAAATTCACCCCTCCACTTT.

J is TRBJ1-2 and V is TRBV2, with a weak D call TRBD1 (6 bases). The CDR3 has 12 amino acids. The V and J ends lost 8 bases and 8 bases respectively, with 15 bases between them. Germline-derived CDR1 and CDR2 are SNHLY and FYNNEI. This CDR3 reads CASPNGGHGYTF. CDR3 DNA sequence: TGTGCCAGCCCGAATGGGGGGCACGGCTACACCTTC. Supplemented by reference TRBV2 and TRBJ1-2, the full variable domain reads EPEVTQTPSHQVTQMGQEVILRCVPISNHLYFYWYRQILGQKVEFLVSFYNNEISEKSEIFDDQFSVERPDGSNFTLKIRSTKLEDSAMYFCASPNGGHGYTFGSGTRLTVV.

J is TRBJ1-5 and V is TRBV20-1; D remains ambiguous. CDR3 length: 11 residues. The ends were cut back, 5 bases at V and 6 bases at J, with 8 bases in the middle. Germline CDR1 and CDR2: DFQATT and SNEGSKA (reference sequence). The CDR3, as DNA: TGCAGTGCTGGGGATCGTCAGCCCCAGCATTTT. This translates into CSAGDRQPQHF.

DNA of the CDR3: TGTGCCAGCAGCTTGGGGCGGGGATCCTACGAGCAGTACTTC. Translation: CASSLGRGSYEQYF. The rearrangement links TRBV5-8 to TRBJ2-7, with a tentative D call TRBD2 (6 bases). V shed 0 bases and J shed 1 base, with 8 bases lying between them. Germline loops: CDR1 SGHTS, CDR2 YDEGEE. There are 14 residues in the CDR3.